The 27 T cell receptor beta chains given below trace back to one sample, sequenced in a study of PD-1 blockade in classical Hodgkin lymphoma. Clones were read by immunoSEQ multiplex PCR, and TCRdb kept only the in-frame ones, dropping some. The table lists roughly 100,000 clones, 78% of them singletons, with roughly 9.4% in the top ten. Time point defined: cycle 4 day 1 (C4D1), after five to seven weeks of nivolumab. Relapse after autologous stem cell transplantation occurred in every patient, and brentuximab vedotin exposure varied. The input for sequencing was peripheral blood mononuclear cells (PBMCs), taken before the fourth cycle of nivolumab. The receptors were gathered from a human donor with classical Hodgkin lymphoma.

The table lists this clone with a count of one. CDR3 coding DNA: TGTGCCACCAGCAGAGGAGGATTTTCGACTAATGAAAAACTGTTTTTT. Protein sequence: CATSRGGFSTNEKLFF. The genes are TRBV15 and TRBJ1-4; D gene uncertain. The germline CDR1 and CDR2 sequences are LNHNV and YYDKDF (reference sequence). V shed 1 base and J shed 2 bases, with 11 bases lying between them. CDR3 length: 16 residues.

This clone was counted only a few times. J is TRBJ2-1 and V is TRBV7-9; D is ambiguous. The CDR3 covers 13 residues. Germline loops: CDR1 SEHNR, CDR2 FQNEAQ (reference sequence). Trimming left V 3 bases short and J 5 bases short, with 8 bases between. CDR3 sequence reads: CASSLGVNNEQFF. The DNA of the CDR3 is TGTGCCAGCAGCTTGGGCGTCAACAATGAGCAGTTCTTC.

The V call is TRBV6-5, the J call TRBJ2-2, with D perhaps given as TRBD1 or TRBD2 (6 bases each). The CDR3 is 14 amino acids. V lost 4 bases and J lost 7, with 13 bases in between. CDR1 and CDR2 from the germline V gene are MNHEY and SVGAGI. The DNA of the CDR3 is TGTGCCAGCAGTTCCAGGGGTAGCGGCGGGGAGCTGTTTTTT. Its translation is CASSSRGSGGELFF.

The chain couples TRBV6-5 to TRBJ1-4, with TRBD1 matching over 8 bases. Losses at the gene ends were 6 bases for V and 8 bases for J; bases not matched to a gene: 8. The CDR3 has 14 residues. Germline values: CDR1 MNHEY, CDR2 SVGAGI. CDR3 DNA: TGTGCCAGCAGAACCGGACAGGGCCGGGAAAAACTGTTTTTT. The encoded protein is CASRTGQGREKLFF.

This rearrangement joins TRBV6-4 to TRBJ2-5; 7 bases are shared with TRBD2. Per germline, CDR1 MRHNA and CDR2 SNTAGT. V shed 6 bases and J 5 bases; nucleotides not matched to a gene: 12. The length of the CDR3 is 15 residues. CDR3 coding DNA: TGTGCCAGCAGCCGGGGACTACCCGGAGGGGAGACCCAGTACTTC. Protein product: CASSRGLPGGETQYF.

The V and J genes are TRBV6-5 and TRBJ1-1; a possible D gene is TRBD1 (5 bases). CDR1 MNHEY and CDR2 SVGAGI come from the germline V gene. The CDR3 is 13 residues long. V lost 7 bases and J 1 base, leaving 10 bases between the germline ends. The CDR3: CASIRDGNTEAFF. The CDR3 bases are TGTGCCAGCATCCGGGACGGGAACACTGAAGCTTTCTTT.

This clone was seen a few times. This chain uses TRBV6-4 with TRBJ2-7; D is tentatively TRBD1 or TRBD2 (5 bases each). This CDR3 is built from 13 residues. Trimming pared 4 bases from V and 4 bases from J, leaving 11 bases between. Germline V gene data show CDR1 as MRHNA and CDR2 as SNTAGT. The CDR3 DNA follows: TGTGCCAGCAGTGCGGGACCCGGGTACGAGCAGTACTTC. This encodes CASSAGPGYEQYF.

This clone was recorded once. The chain carries TRBV7-6 and TRBJ2-7; 7 bases map to TRBD2. The V and J ends lost 3 bases and 6 bases, in that order; junction bases with no gene match: 8. CDR1 and CDR2 (germline): SGHVS, FNYEAQ. CDR3 length: 14 amino acids. The CDR3 region has the DNA TGTGCCAGCAGCTTTTCGGTAAGGGAGGGCGAGCAGTACTTC. Residues: CASSFSVREGEQYF.

This clone occurred a few times. This rearrangement joins TRBV18 to TRBJ1-2; D is unresolved. CDR1 is KGHSH, CDR2 LQKENI, per germline. V was trimmed by 5 bases and J by 2 bases, leaving 9 bases between them. The CDR3 is made up of 13 amino acids. The CDR3 bases are TGTGCCAGCTCAGAGACACCCAACTATGGCTACACCTTC. It translates to CASSETPNYGYTF. Supplemented by reference TRBV18 and TRBJ1-2, the full variable domain reads NAGVMQNPRHLVRRRGQEARLRCSPMKGHSHVYWYRQLPEEGLKFMVYLQKENIIDESGMPKERFSAEFPKEGPSILRIQQVVRGDSAAYFCASSETPNYGYTFGSGTRLTVV.

The V call is TRBV7-2, the J call TRBJ1-2; 8 nucleotides align to TRBD1. The germline CDR1 and CDR2 sequences are SGHTA and FQGNSA. CDR3 size: 12 residues. With V trimmed by 4 bases and J by 10 bases, 5 bases remained unmatched. The CDR3, as DNA: TGTGCCAGCAGCTACCCAGGGGGCGACTACACCTTC. Its protein is CASSYPGGDYTF.

This clone was detected only once. The chain uses TRBV6-6 and TRBJ1-3; D is uncertain. The germline V gene has CDR1 MNHNY and CDR2 SVGAGI (reference sequence). Trimming stripped 1 base from V and 0 bases from J, with 4 bases between. The CDR3 loop spans 14 amino acids. The CDR3 here is CASSYYPSGNTIYF. The CDR3 bases are TGTGCCAGCAGTTACTATCCCTCTGGAAACACCATATATTTT.

The V call is TRBV7-9, the J call TRBJ2-3; TRBD1 matches 7 bases. The ends lost 3 bases at V and 2 bases at J; junction bases unmatched: 2. The CDR3 covers 14 residues. In germline, CDR1 is SEHNR, CDR2 FQNEAQ (reference sequence). The CDR3: CASSLTGSTDTQYF. DNA of the CDR3: TGTGCCAGCAGCTTGACAGGGTCCACAGATACGCAGTATTTT.

The chain links TRBV29-1 to TRBJ2-4; 7 bases line up with TRBD1. With V trimmed by 4 bases and J by 4 bases, 1 base remained unmatched. Germline values: CDR1 SQVTM, CDR2 ANQGSEA. The CDR3 covers 12 residues. Here the CDR3 reads CSVGDRKNIQYF. The CDR3 DNA reads TGCAGCGTTGGGGACAGAAAAAACATTCAGTACTTC.

This clone was counted a few times. This chain connects TRBV6-1 to TRBJ1-1; weak D call: TRBD1 (5 bases). V was cut by 7 bases and J by 0 bases, with 9 bases left in between. This CDR3 has 13 amino acids. The germline V gene has CDR1 MNHNS and CDR2 SASEGT. The CDR3 is CASKKGLNTEAFF. CDR3 in DNA: TGTGCCAGCAAGAAGGGGTTGAACACTGAAGCTTTCTTT.

V is TRBV27 and J is TRBJ1-4; a possible D gene is TRBD1 (6 bases). The germline V and J ends were trimmed by 5 bases and 6 bases, with 16 bases remaining between them. The CDR3 is 15 amino acids. Germline CDR1 is MNHEY and CDR2 is SMNVEV (reference sequence). The CDR3 loop is CASSVRTASYEKLFF. The CDR3, as DNA: TGTGCCAGCAGTGTCCGGACAGCTTCCTATGAAAAACTGTTTTTT. The entire variable domain, with the rest obtained from reference TRBV27 and TRBJ1-4, is as follows: EAQVTQNPRYLITVTGKKLTVTCSQNMNHEYMSWYRQDPGLGLRQIYYSMNVEVTDKGDVPEGYKVSRKEKRNFPLILESPSPNQTSLYFCASSVRTASYEKLFFGSGTQLSVL.

The rearrangement links TRBV27 to TRBJ1-5; D may be TRBD1 (5 bases). Germline V gene sequence: CDR1 MNHEY, CDR2 SMNVEV (reference sequence). V was shortened by 5 bases and J by 5 bases, with 10 bases between the two germline ends. The CDR3 is made up of 13 amino acids. The CDR3 loop is CASSGTGDQPQHF. Written as DNA, the CDR3 is TGTGCCAGCAGTGGAACAGGAGATCAGCCCCAGCATTTT.

The chain combines TRBV5-6 with TRBJ2-5; 10 bases fit TRBD1. CDR3 length equals 15 residues. From germline, CDR1 is SGHDT and CDR2 YYEEEE. With V trimmed by 4 bases and J by 3 bases, 6 bases remained unmatched. As DNA, the CDR3 is TGTGCCAGCAGCAAGGGACAGGGGCTGGAAGAGACCCAGTACTTC. Its protein product is CASSKGQGLEETQYF.

The genes are TRBV2 and TRBJ2-2, with 8 bases that match TRBD1. The CDR3 loop spans 15 amino acids. Germline trimming cut 6 bases from V and 7 bases from J; bases unmatched to any gene: 10. The germline V gene encodes CDR1 SNHLY and CDR2 FYNNEI. Here the CDR3 reads CASRSGDRGGGELFF. The DNA of the CDR3 is TGTGCCAGCAGATCGGGCGACAGGGGCGGCGGGGAGCTGTTTTTT.

The rearrangement links TRBV5-1 to TRBJ1-5; D is unresolved. Trimming shortened V by 0 bases and J by 6 bases, and 7 bases separated the two germline ends. This CDR3 comprises 13 residues. Germline CDR1 reads SGHRS; CDR2 reads YFSETQ. The CDR3 DNA follows: TGCGCCAGCAGCTTGGAGGGTTCTCAGCCCCAGCATTTT. It codes for CASSLEGSQPQHF.

The chain recombines TRBV7-9 with TRBJ2-3, with 7 bases lining up with TRBD1. Germline V gene sequence: CDR1 SEHNR, CDR2 FQNEAQ (reference sequence). V shed 3 bases, J shed 6 bases, and the junction held 12 bases outside the gene matches. The CDR3 covers 16 residues. The CDR3 DNA sequence: TGTGCCAGCAGCTTGGGTGGGCCGACAGGGATGGATACGCAGTATTTT. It specifies CASSLGGPTGMDTQYF.

V and J are TRBV10-3 and TRBJ2-7; D may be TRBD2 (6 bases). CDR1 is ENHRY and CDR2 is SYGVKD in the germline V gene. The CDR3 loop spans 15 amino acids. The V and J ends lost 10 bases and 4 bases respectively, with 23 bases between them. DNA of the CDR3: TGTGCCACCAATGGGATTGGAGGGAATAGATACGAGCAGTACTTC. Translated: CATNGIGGNRYEQYF.

V is TRBV7-9 and J is TRBJ2-1, with a weak D call TRBD1 (6 bases). V was pared by 2 bases and J by 0 bases, with 20 bases between. The CDR3 loop spans 19 amino acids. Germline V gene data show CDR1 as SEHNR and CDR2 as FQNEAQ (reference sequence). The CDR3 sequence is CASSLLYFVGQLSYNEQFF. For the CDR3, the DNA is TGTGCCAGCAGCTTACTGTATTTTGTGGGACAACTCTCCTACAATGAGCAGTTCTTC.

Here the CDR3 reads CASSFPKGEQYF. The DNA of the CDR3 is TGTGCCAGCAGCTTCCCTAAGGGAGAGCAGTACTTC. This chain connects TRBV7-9 to TRBJ2-7; no reliable D call. V gave up 3 bases and J gave up 7 bases, with 10 bases separating them. The CDR3 sequence is 12 residues long. The V gene's germline CDR1 is SEHNR and CDR2 FQNEAQ (reference sequence).

The V gene is TRBV28, the J gene TRBJ2-7; perhaps TRBD1 as D (6 bases). The CDR3 extends over 14 amino acids. Trimming removed 2 bases at V and 3 bases at J, with 11 bases between. Germline CDR1 MDHEN, CDR2 SYDVKM. The CDR3 protein is CASSLTGTIYEQYF. The DNA for the CDR3 is TGTGCCAGCAGTTTAACCGGGACAATCTACGAGCAGTACTTC.

V is TRBV10-3 and J is TRBJ1-2; unclear D gene. The CDR3 runs to 13 residues. Germline CDR1 and CDR2: ENHRY and SYGVKD. The V end lost 3 bases, the J end lost 4 bases, and 9 bases lay between the germline ends. CDR3 amino acids: CAISDGSFYGYTF. CDR3 DNA: TGTGCCATCAGTGATGGCAGCTTCTATGGCTACACCTTC.

This rearrangement joins TRBV11-1 to TRBJ1-2; TRBD1 aligns across 7 bases. V shed 3 bases and J 2 bases; nucleotides not matched to a gene: 3. The germline CDR1 and CDR2 sequences are SGHAT and FQDESV (reference sequence). The CDR3 sequence is 14 residues long. In nucleotides, the CDR3 is TGTGCCAGCAGCTTCGGACAGGCCAACTATGGCTACACCTTC. Residues: CASSFGQANYGYTF.

The rearrangement uses TRBV19 and TRBJ2-7; possible D gene TRBD2, 6 bases. This CDR3 is 15 amino acids long. Trimming pared 1 base from V and 0 bases from J, leaving 10 bases between. Germline V gene data show CDR1 as LNHDA and CDR2 as SQIVND (reference sequence). The CDR3 here is CASSIASASSYEQYF. The CDR3 DNA follows: TGTGCCAGTAGTATAGCTAGCGCTAGCTCCTACGAGCAGTACTTC.